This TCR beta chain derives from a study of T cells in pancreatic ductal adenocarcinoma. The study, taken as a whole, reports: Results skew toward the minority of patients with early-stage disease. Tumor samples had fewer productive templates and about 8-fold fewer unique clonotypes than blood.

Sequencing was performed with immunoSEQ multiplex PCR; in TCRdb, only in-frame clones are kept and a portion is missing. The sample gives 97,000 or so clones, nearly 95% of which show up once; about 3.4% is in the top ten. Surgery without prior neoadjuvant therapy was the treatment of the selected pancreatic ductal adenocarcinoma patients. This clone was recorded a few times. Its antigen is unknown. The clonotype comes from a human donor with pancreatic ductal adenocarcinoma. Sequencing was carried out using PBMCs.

The CDR3 nucleotides are TGCGCCAGCAGCTTGGTAGGGGACAATCAGCCCCAGCATTTT. Protein: CASSLVGDNQPQHF. This rearrangement joins TRBV5-1 to TRBJ1-5; TRBD1 might be the D (5 bases). The V end lost 0 bases, the J end lost 3 bases, and 7 bases lay between the germline ends. Per germline, CDR1 SGHRS and CDR2 YFSETQ. The CDR3 totals 14 residues.